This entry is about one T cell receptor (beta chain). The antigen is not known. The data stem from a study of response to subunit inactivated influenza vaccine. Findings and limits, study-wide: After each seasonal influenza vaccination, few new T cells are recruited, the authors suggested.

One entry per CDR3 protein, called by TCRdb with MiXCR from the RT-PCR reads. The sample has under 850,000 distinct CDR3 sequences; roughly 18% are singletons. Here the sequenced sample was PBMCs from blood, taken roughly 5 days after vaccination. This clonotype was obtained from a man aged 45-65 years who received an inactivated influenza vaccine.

CDR3 loop: CASSRFESQWQYF. CDR3 bases: TGTGCCAGCAGCCGGTTTGAGTCTCAGTGGCAGTACTTC. This rearrangement joins TRBV4-2 to TRBJ2-7; no definite D call. This CDR3 spans 13 amino acids. V dropped 4 bases and J dropped 9 bases, with 16 bases sitting between them. The germline gives CDR1 LGHNA, CDR2 YNFKEQ.